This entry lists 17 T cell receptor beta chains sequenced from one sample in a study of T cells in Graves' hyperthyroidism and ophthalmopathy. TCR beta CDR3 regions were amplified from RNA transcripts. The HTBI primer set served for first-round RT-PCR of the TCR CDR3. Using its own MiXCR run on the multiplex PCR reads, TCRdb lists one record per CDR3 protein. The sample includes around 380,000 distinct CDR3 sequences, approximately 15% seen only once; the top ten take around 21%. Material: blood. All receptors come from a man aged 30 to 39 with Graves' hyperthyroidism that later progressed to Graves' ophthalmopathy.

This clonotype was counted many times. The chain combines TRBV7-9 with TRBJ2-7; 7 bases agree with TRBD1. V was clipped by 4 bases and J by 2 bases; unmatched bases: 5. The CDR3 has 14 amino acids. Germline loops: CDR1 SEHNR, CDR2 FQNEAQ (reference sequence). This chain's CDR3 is CASSSRDSTYEQYF. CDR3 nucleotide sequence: TGTGCCAGCAGCTCACGGGACAGTACCTACGAGCAGTACTTC.

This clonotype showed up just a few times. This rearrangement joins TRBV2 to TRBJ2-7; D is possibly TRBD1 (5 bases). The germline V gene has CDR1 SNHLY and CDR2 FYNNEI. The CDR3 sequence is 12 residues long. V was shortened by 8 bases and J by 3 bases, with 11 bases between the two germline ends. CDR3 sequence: CASVTDNYEQYF. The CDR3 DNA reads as TGTGCCAGCGTGACAGATAACTACGAGCAGTACTTC.

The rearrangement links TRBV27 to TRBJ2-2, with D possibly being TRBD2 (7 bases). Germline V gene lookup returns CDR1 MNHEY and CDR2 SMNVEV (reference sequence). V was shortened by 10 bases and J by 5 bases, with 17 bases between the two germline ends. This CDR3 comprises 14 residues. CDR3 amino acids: CATRRGARTGELFF. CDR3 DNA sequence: TGTGCCACCAGACGGGGGGCGAGGACCGGGGAGCTGTTTTTT.

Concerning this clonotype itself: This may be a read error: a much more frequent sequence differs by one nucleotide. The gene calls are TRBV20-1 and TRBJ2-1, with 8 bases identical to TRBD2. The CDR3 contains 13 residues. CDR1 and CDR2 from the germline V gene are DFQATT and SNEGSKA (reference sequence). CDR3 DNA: TGCAGTGCTAAATCCGGGGGGGCTGATGAGCAGTCCTTC. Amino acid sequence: CSAKSGGADEQSF.

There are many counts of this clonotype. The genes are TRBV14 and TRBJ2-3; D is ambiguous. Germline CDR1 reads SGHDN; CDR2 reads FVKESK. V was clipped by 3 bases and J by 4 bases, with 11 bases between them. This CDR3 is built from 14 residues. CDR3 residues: CASSHKVRPDTQYF. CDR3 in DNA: TGTGCCAGCAGCCACAAAGTCCGACCAGATACGCAGTATTTT.

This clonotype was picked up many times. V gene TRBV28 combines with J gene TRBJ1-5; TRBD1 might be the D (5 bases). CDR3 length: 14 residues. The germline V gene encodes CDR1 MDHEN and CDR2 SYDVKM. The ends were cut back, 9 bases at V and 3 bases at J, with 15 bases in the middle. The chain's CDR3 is CASASAGYNQPQHF. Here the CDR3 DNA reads TGTGCCAGTGCCTCGGCAGGGTACAATCAGCCCCAGCATTTT.

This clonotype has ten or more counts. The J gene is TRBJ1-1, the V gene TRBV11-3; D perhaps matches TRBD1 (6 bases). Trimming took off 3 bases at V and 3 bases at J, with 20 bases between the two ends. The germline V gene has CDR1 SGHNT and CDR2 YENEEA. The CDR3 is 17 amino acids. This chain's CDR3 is CASSFPTTGSGDTEAFF. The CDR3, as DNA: TGTGCCAGCAGCTTCCCGACTACAGGGAGCGGGGACACTGAAGCTTTCTTT.

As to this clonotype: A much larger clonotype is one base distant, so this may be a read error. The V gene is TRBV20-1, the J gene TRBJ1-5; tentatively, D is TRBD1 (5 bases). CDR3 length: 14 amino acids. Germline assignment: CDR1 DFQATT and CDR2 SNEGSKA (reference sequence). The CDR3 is CGASGHISNQPQHF. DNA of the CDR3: TGCGGTGCCAGCGGACACATTAGCAATCAGCCCCAGCATTTT.

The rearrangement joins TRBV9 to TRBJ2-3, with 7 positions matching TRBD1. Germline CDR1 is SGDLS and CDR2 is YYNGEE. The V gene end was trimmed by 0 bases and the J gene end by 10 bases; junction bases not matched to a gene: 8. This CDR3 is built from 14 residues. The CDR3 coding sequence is TGTGCCAGCAGCGTAGAAGGGGCAGGGGGAGCGCAGTATTTT. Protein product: CASSVEGAGGAQYF.

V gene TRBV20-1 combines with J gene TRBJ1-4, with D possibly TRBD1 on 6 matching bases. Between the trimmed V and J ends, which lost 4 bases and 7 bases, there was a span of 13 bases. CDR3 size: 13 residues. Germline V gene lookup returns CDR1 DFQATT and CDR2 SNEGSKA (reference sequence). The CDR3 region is CSAKAGGGEKLFF. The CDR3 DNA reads TGCAGTGCTAAGGCGGGAGGGGGTGAAAAACTGTTTTTT.

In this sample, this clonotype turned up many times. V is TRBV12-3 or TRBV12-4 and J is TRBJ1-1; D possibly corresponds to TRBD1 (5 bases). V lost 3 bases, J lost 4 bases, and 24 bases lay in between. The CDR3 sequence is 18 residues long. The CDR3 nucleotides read TGTGCCAGCAGTTTCCGATCGGGACTCCACTATGGGGGCACTGAAGCTTTCTTT. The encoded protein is CASSFRSGLHYGGTEAFF.

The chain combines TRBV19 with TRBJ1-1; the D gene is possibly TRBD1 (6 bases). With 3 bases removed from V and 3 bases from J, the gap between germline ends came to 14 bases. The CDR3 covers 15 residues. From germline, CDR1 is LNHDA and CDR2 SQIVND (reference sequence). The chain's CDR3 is CASSIGGQTDTEAFF. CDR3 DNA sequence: TGTGCCAGTAGTATTGGGGGGCAAACGGACACTGAAGCTTTCTTT.

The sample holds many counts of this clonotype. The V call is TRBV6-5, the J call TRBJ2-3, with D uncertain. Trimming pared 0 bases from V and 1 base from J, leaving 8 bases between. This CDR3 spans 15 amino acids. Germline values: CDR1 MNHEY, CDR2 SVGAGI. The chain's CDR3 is CASSYSGWGTDTQYF. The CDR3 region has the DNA TGTGCCAGCAGTTACTCCGGGTGGGGCACAGATACGCAGTATTTT.

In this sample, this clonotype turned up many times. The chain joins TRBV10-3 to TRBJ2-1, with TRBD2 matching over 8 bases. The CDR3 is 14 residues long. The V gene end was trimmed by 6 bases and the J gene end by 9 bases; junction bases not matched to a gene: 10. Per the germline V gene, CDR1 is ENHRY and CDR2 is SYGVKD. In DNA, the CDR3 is TGTGCCATCAGCTCCGGGACTAGGGAGGGTGAGCAGTTCTTC. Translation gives CAISSGTREGEQFF.

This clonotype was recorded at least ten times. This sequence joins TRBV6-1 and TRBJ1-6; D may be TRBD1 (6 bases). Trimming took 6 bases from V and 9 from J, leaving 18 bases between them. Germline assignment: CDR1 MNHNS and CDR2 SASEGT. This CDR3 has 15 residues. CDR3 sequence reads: CASRADTGIVSPLHF. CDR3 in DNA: TGTGCCAGCAGGGCCGATACAGGGATCGTTTCACCCCTCCACTTT.

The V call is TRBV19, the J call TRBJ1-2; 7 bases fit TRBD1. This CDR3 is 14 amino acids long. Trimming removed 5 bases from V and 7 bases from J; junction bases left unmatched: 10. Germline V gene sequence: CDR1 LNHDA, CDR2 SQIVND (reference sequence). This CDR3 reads CASSLTGQAGGYTF. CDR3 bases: TGTGCCAGTAGTCTCACAGGACAGGCAGGTGGCTACACCTTC.

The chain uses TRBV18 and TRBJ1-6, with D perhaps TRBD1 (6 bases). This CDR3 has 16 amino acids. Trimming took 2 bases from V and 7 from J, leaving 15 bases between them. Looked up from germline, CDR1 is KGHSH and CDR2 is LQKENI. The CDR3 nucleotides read TGTGCCAGCTCACCAGTTAAACAGGGATGGAATTCACCCCTCCACTTT. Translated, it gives CASSPVKQGWNSPLHF.